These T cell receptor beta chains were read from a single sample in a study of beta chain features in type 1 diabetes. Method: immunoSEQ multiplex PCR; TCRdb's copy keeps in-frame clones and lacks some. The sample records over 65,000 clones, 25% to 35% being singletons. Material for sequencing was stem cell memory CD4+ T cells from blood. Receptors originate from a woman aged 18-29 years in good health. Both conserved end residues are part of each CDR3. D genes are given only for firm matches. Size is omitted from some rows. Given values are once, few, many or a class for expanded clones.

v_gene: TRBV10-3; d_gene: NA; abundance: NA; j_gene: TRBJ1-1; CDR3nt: TGTGCCATCAGTGAGCATCGGGGGGTGAACACTGAAGCTTTCTTT; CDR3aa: CAISEHRGVNTEAFF
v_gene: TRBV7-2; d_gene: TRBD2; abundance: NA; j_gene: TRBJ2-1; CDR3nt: TGTGCCAGCAGCCATCCCCAGCGGGGGAGCTCCTACAATGAGCAGTTCTTC; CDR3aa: CASSHPQRGSSYNEQFF
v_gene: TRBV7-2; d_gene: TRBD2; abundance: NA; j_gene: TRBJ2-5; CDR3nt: TGTGCCAGCAGCCCGGGACTAGCGGGAGGGTGGGAGACCCAGTACTTC; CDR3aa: CASSPGLAGGWETQYF
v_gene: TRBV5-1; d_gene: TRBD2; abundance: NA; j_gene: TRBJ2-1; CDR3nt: TGCGCCAGCAGCTTGGGGACTAGCGGTCCCTACAATGAGCAGTTCTTC; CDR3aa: CASSLGTSGPYNEQFF
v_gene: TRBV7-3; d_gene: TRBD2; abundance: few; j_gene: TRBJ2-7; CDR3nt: TGTGCCAGCAGTCCTCACCGGGGGGGCCTTTACGAGCAGTACTTC; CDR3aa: CASSPHRGGLYEQYF
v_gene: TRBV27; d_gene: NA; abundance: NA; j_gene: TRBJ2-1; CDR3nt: TGTGCCAGCAGTTCCCTGACAGGGAGGTTTAATGAGCAGTTCTTC; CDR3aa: CASSSLTGRFNEQFF
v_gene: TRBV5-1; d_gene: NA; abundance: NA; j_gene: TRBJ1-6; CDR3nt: TGCGCCAGCAGCTTAGAGAGGGCGAGGAATTCACCCCTCCACTTT; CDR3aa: CASSLERARNSPLHF
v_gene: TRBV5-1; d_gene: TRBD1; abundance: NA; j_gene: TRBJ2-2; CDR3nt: TGCGCCAGCAGCCCCGGGACAGCGAACACCGGGGAGCTGTTTTTT; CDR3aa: CASSPGTANTGELFF
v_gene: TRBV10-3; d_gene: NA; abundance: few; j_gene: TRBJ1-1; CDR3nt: TGTGCCATCACTCAGGACAGGAACACTGAAGCTTTCTTT; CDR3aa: CAITQDRNTEAFF
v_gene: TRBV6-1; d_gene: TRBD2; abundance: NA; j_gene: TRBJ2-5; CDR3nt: TGTGCCAGCAGTGGGACTAGCGGGGGGAAGGAGACCCAGTACTTC; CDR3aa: CASSGTSGGKETQYF
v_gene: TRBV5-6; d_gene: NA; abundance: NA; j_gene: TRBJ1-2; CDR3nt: TGTGCCAGCAGCTCATATTCAGGGGCTGGCTATGGCTACACCTTC; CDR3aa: CASSSYSGAGYGYTF
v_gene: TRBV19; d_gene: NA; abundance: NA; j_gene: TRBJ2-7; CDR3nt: TGTGCCAGGACCCCGAGGACTCAAACCTACGAGCAGTACTTC; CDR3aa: CARTPRTQTYEQYF
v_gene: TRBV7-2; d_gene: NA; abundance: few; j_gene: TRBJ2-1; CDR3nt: TGTGCCAGCAGCTCCCAGGGTGGGAATGAGCAGTTCTTC; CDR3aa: CASSSQGGNEQFF
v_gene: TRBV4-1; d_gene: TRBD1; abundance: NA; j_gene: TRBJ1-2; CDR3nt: TGCGCCAGCAGCCAAGATTCAGAGGGGGCGATCGACTATGGCTACACCTTC; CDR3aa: CASSQDSEGAIDYGYTF
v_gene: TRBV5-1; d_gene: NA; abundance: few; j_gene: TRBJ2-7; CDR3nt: TGCGCCAGCAGCCCCTTAGGGCGGGACTACGAGCAGTACTTC; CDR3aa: CASSPLGRDYEQYF
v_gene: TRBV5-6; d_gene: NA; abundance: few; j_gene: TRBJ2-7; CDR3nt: TGTGCCAGCAGCTATCAGGGCGAGCAGTACTTC; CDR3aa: CASSYQGEQYF
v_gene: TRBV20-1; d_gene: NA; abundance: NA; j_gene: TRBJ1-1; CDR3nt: TGCAGTGCTCAGTTTTACACTGAAGCTTTCTTT; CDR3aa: CSAQFYTEAFF
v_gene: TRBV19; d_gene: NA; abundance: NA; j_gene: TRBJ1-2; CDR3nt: TGTGCCAGTAGTACAGGGGTAGGCTATGGCTACACCTTC; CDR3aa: CASSTGVGYGYTF
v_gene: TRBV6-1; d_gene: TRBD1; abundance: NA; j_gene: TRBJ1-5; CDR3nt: TGTGCCAGCAGTACCGGGACAGGGAACCAGCATTTT; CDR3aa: CASSTGTGNQHF
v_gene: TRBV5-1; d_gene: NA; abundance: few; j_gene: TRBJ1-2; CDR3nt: TGCGCCAGCAGCGAGGGTAACTATGGCTACACCTTC; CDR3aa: CASSEGNYGYTF
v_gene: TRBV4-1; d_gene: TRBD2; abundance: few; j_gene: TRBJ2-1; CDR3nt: TGCGCCAGCAGCCAAGGCAGGGGCGGGGGGGCCTACAATGAGCAGTTCTTC; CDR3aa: CASSQGRGGGAYNEQFF
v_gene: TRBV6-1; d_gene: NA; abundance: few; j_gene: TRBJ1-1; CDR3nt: TGTGCCAGCAGTAGGACAGTGAAAGCTTTCTTT; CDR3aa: CASSRTVKAFF
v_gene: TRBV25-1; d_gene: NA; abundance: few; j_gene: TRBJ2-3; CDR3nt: TGTGCCAGCAGTGGATACAGGGAAGCAGATACGCAGTATTTT; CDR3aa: CASSGYREADTQYF
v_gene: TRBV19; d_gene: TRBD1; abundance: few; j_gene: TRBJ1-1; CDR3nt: TGTGCCAGTAACAGGGGAAGGGCTGAAGCTTTCTTT; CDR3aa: CASNRGRAEAFF
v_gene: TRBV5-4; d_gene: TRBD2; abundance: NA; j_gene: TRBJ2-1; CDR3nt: TGTGCCAGCACCCTAGGACTAGCGGCCAATGAGCAGTTCTTC; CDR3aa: CASTLGLAANEQFF
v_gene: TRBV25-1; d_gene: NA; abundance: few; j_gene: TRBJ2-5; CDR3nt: TGTGCCAGCAGCCTAGGAGGGGGCGCCTACCAAGAGACCCAGTACTTC; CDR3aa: CASSLGGGAYQETQYF
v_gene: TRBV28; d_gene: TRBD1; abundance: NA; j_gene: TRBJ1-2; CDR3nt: TGTGCCAGCAGTATACCGGGACAGGGTCTGAAGGGCTACACCTTC; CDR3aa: CASSIPGQGLKGYTF
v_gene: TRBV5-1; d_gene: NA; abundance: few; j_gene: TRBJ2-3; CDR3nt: TGCGCCAGCAGCTTGCCCGGCACAGATACGCAGTATTTT; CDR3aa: CASSLPGTDTQYF
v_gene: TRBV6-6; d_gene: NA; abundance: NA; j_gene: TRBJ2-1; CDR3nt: TGTGCCAGCAGTCCCCGGGGTGAGGTTGTGGTCTTC; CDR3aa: CASSPRGEVVVF
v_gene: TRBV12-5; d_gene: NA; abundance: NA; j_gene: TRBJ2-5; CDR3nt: TGTGCTAGTGGTTTGGACAGGCAGGAGACCCAGTACTTC; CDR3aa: CASGLDRQETQYF
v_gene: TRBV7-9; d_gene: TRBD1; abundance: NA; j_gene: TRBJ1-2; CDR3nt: TGTGCCAGCAGCCTCCTCGGGACAGGGGCCCGGCGGGTCTATGGCTACACCTTC; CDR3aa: CASSLLGTGARRVYGYTF
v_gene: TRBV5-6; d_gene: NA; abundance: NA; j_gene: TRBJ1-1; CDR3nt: TGTGCCAGCAGTCGGTGGCAGGGGACCCCTGAAGCTTTCTTT; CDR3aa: CASSRWQGTPEAFF
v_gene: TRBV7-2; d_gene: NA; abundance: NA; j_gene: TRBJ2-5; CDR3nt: TGTGCCAGCAGCTTACTAGAGGTGACCCAGTACTTC; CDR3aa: CASSLLEVTQYF
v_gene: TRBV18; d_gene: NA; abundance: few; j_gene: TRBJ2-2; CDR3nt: TGTGCCAGCTCACTCACGGTAGAGAACACCGGGGAGCTGTTTTTT; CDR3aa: CASSLTVENTGELFF
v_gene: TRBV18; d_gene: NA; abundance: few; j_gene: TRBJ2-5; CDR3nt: TGTGCCAGCTCGACTTACCAAGAGACCCAGTACTTC; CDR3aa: CASSTYQETQYF
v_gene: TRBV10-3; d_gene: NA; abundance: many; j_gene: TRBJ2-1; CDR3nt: TGTGCCATCAGTGCCCGGGACAGTCCGGGGGATGAGCAGTTCTTC; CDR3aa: CAISARDSPGDEQFF
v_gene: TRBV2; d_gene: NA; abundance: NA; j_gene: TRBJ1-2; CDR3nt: TGTGCCAGCAGAGGGGATAGGGCACTCTATGGCTACACCTTC; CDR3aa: CASRGDRALYGYTF
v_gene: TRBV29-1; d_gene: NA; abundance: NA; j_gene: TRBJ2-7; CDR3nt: TGCAGCGTCTTCGGACAGAGCTCCTACGAGCAGTACTTC; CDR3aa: CSVFGQSSYEQYF
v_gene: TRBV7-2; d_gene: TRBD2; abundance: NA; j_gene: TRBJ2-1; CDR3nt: TGTGCCAGCAGCTTAAGACTAGCGGGAGGTTTTTTCGGCAATGAGCAGTTCTTC; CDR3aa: CASSLRLAGGFFGNEQFF
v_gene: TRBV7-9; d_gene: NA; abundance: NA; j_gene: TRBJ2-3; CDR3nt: TGTGCCAGCAGCTTAAGTGGGGGCGCCGGAGATACGCAGTATTTT; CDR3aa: CASSLSGGAGDTQYF
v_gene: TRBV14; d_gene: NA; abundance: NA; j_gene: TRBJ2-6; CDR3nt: TGTGCCAGCAGCCAAGTTACAGGTAGCTCTGGGGCCAACGTCCTGACTTTC; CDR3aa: CASSQVTGSSGANVLTF
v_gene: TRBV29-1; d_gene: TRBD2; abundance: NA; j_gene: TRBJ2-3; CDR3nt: TGCAGCGTTGGAGGGTCACTAGCGGGGGTTAGCACAGATACGCGGTATTTT; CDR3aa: CSVGGSLAGVSTDTRYF
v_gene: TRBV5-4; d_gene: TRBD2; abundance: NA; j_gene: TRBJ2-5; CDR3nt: TGTGCCAGCAGCTGGACTAGCGGGGGGGCCGCAGAGACCCAGTACTTC; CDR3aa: CASSWTSGGAAETQYF
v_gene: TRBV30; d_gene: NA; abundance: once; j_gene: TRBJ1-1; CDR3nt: TGTGCCTGGACCGGACAGCATAACGAAGCTTTCTTT; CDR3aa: CAWTGQHNEAFF
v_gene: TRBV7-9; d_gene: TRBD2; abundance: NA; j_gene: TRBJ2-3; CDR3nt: TGTGCCAGCAGCTATGGAATGACCGGGACTAGCAAAGATACGCAGTATTTT; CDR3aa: CASSYGMTGTSKDTQYF
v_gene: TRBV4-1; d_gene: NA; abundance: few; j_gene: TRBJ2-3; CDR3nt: TGCGCCAGCAGCCAAGCCGGGGATACGCAGTATTTT; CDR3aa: CASSQAGDTQYF